This T cell receptor (beta chain) was documented in a study of Ad26.COV2.S vaccination and SARS-CoV-2 variants. Study-wide results and caveats: Participants in the vaccine arm had higher spike-specific TCR breadth; placebo recipients had lower. Breadth of non-spike TCRs did not differ between vaccinees and placebo recipients.

Here immunoSEQ multiplex PCR was the method, and the copy in TCRdb shows in-frame clones only, minus some. This sample has nearly 400,000 clones, with around nine tenths found just once. Treatment denoted: 15 to 20 received Ad26.COV2.S at low or high dose, single or two shots; five or six received placebo; per-sample allocation not given. Repertoires come from day 63 after the first vaccine or placebo injection. An Ad26 vector expressing Wuhan-strain SARS-CoV-2 spike served as the vaccine. This clone was found once. What it binds is unknown. CDR3 length equals 16 residues. V was shortened by 6 bases and J by 5 bases, with 23 bases between the two germline ends. The V gene's germline CDR1 is MDHEN and CDR2 SYDVKM.

Source: peripheral blood, taken in a trial of Ad26.COV2.S vaccine versus placebo. V usage is TRBV28 and J usage is TRBJ2-7, with D perhaps TRBD1 or TRBD2 (6 bases each). The TCR sequence derives from a person aged 18-60 years who received the Ad26.COV2.S COVID-19 vaccine or a placebo. CDR3 in DNA: TGTGCCAGCAGAATCCGCCCGGGAGCAGGGGTTGACGAGCAGTACTTC. This sequence encodes CASRIRPGAGVDEQYF.